These 23 T cell receptor beta chains share one sample of origin, sequenced in a study of OX40 agonist ivuxolimab in advanced cancers. Sequencing used immunoSEQ multiplex PCR; TCRdb keeps in-frame clones, though not all of them. The table shows 65,000 to 75,000 clones, with more than 75% occurring only once. The material was CD4+ or CD8+ T cells sorted from blood, obtained in a trial of the OX40 agonist ivuxolimab. The receptors derive from an adult with an advanced solid tumor such as melanoma, head and neck, liver or kidney cancer.

The chain is built from TRBV4-2 and TRBJ2-7; TRBD1 matches 7 bases. The CDR3 contains 15 residues. Trimming took 1 base from V and 3 from J; bases not matched to a gene: 6. Germline assignment: CDR1 LGHNA and CDR2 YNFKEQ. CDR3 nucleotides: TGTGCCAGCAGCCAAGTGAGGGGACAGCACTACGAGCAGTACTTC. Translation gives CASSQVRGQHYEQYF.

V and J are TRBV5-6 and TRBJ2-7, with D possibly TRBD2 on 5 matching bases. This CDR3 comprises 14 residues. V lost 5 bases and J lost 0, with 12 bases in between. Per germline, CDR1 SGHDT and CDR2 YYEEEE. DNA for the CDR3: TGTGCCAGCAGTGAATCCGGGGTCTCCTACGAGCAGTACTTC. Translated, it gives CASSESGVSYEQYF. The complete variable domain, with remaining parts taken from reference TRBV5-6 and TRBJ2-7, reads DAGVTQSPTHLIKTRGQQVTLRCSPKSGHDTVSWYQQALGQGPQFIFQYYEEEERQRGNFPDRFSGHQFPNYSSELNVNALLLGDSALYLCASSESGVSYEQYFGPGTRLTVT.

This clone showed up just a few times. The J gene is TRBJ1-5, the V gene TRBV5-1; weak D call: TRBD1 (5 bases). CDR3 length: 13 amino acids. CDR1 SGHRS and CDR2 YFSETQ come from the germline V gene. The V end was cut by 3 bases, the J end by 7 bases, with 11 bases between. The DNA of the CDR3 is TGCGCCAGCAGCTACCAGGGTTCGCAGCCCCAGCATTTT. Its translation: CASSYQGSQPQHF. Full variable domain (missing parts from reference TRBV5-1 and TRBJ1-5): KAGVTQTPRYLIKTRGQQVTLSCSPISGHRSVSWYQQTPGQGLQFLFEYFSETQRNKGNFPGRFSGRQFSNSRSEMNVSTLELGDSALYLCASSYQGSQPQHFGDGTRLSIL.

CDR3 bases: TGCAGCGTTCGCGCCGGGGGCGGAAACACCATATATTTT. It codes for CSVRAGGGNTIYF. This rearrangement joins TRBV29-1 to TRBJ1-3; weak D call: TRBD1 (6 bases). Germline V gene sequence: CDR1 SQVTM, CDR2 ANQGSEA. Trimming shortened V by 5 bases and J by 4 bases, and 12 bases separated the two germline ends. CDR3 length: 13 residues.

This clone turned up a few times. The chain joins TRBV9 to TRBJ1-4; 9 bases fit TRBD1. This CDR3 has 15 amino acids. V lost 3 bases to trimming and J lost 8 bases; unmatched junction nucleotides: 8. Germline V gene sequence: CDR1 SGDLS, CDR2 YYNGEE. This chain's CDR3 is CASSAGQGGWEKLFF. The CDR3 DNA reads as TGTGCCAGCAGCGCGGGACAGGGAGGTTGGGAAAAACTGTTTTTT.

This clone was recorded once. The J gene is TRBJ1-2, the V gene TRBV5-4, with TRBD1 identical over 8 bases. The V and J ends lost 6 bases and 2 bases, in that order; junction bases with no gene match: 6. CDR1 is SGHNT and CDR2 is YYREEE in the germline V gene (reference sequence). This CDR3 has 14 residues. The CDR3 protein is CASNRGQENYGYTF. CDR3 sequence (DNA): TGTGCCAGCAACCGGGGACAGGAAAACTATGGCTACACCTTC.

The V gene is TRBV2, the J gene TRBJ1-2, with D hard to call. Deletions cut 4 bases from V and 8 bases from J, with 8 bases between. Germline CDR1 SNHLY, CDR2 FYNNEI. This CDR3 is built from 11 residues. The CDR3 loop is CASSVGSGYTF. CDR3 in DNA: TGTGCCAGCAGTGTAGGGAGCGGCTACACCTTC.

This rearrangement joins TRBV7-3 to TRBJ2-7; D call uncertain. The CDR3 extends over 13 amino acids. Germline assignment: CDR1 SGHTA and CDR2 FQGTGA. With 3 bases removed from V and 1 base from J, the gap between germline ends came to 7 bases. CDR3 sequence: CASSLGISYEQYF. The DNA of the CDR3 is TGTGCCAGCAGCTTGGGCATTTCCTACGAGCAGTACTTC. The full variable domain, rest sourced from reference TRBV7-3 and TRBJ2-7, is GAGVSQTPSNKVTEKGKYVELRCDPISGHTALYWYRQSLGQGPEFLIYFQGTGAADDSGLPNDRFFAVRPEGSVSTLKIQRTERGDSAVYLCASSLGISYEQYFGPGTRLTVT.

V gene TRBV11-3 combines with J gene TRBJ2-7; D ambiguous. CDR1 is SGHNT and CDR2 is YENEEA in the germline V gene. Trimming left V 2 bases short and J 7 bases short, with 6 bases between. There are 11 residues in the CDR3. CDR3 sequence: CASSLKGEQYF. In nucleotides, the CDR3 is TGTGCCAGCAGCTTAAAGGGTGAGCAGTACTTC.

The V and J genes are TRBV6-5 and TRBJ2-7; D is undetermined. The CDR3 totals 14 residues. The V and J ends lost 0 bases and 0 bases respectively, with 6 bases between them. Germline loops: CDR1 MNHEY, CDR2 SVGAGI. CDR3 amino acids: CASSYSYSSYEQYF. The DNA for the CDR3 is TGTGCCAGCAGTTACTCGTACAGCTCCTACGAGCAGTACTTC.

The chain employs TRBV7-2 and TRBJ1-4; 7 bases line up with TRBD1. CDR3 length: 13 residues. Germline CDR1 and CDR2: SGHTA and FQGNSA. Unmatched junction bases numbered 8, after V lost 6 bases and J lost 10 bases. This CDR3 is CASSGQGVGKLFF. CDR3 coding DNA: TGTGCCAGCAGTGGGCAGGGGGTCGGAAAACTGTTTTTT. Variable domain in full (rest from reference TRBV7-2 and TRBJ1-4): GAGVSQSPSNKVTEKGKDVELRCDPISGHTALYWYRQSLGQGLEFLIYFQGNSAPDKSGLPSDRFSAERTGGSVSTLTIQRTQQEDSAVYLCASSGQGVGKLFFGSGTQLSVL.

The chain recombines TRBV19 with TRBJ1-2; TRBD1 matches 9 bases. CDR1 LNHDA and CDR2 SQIVND come from the germline V gene (reference sequence). The V segment lost 5 bases and the J segment 8 bases; nucleotides outside the gene matches: 6. The CDR3 has 13 residues. CDR3 sequence (DNA): TGTGCCAGTAGTGTGGGACAGGGAGACGGCTACACCTTC. Residues: CASSVGQGDGYTF.

CDR3 nucleotides: TGTGCCAGCAGCGTCGTTGGGGCCCTGGGGCCGGGCTCCTACAATGAGCAGTTCTTC. It is translated as CASSVVGALGPGSYNEQFF. The chain recombines TRBV9 with TRBJ2-1, with D possibly being TRBD1 (5 bases). CDR3 length: 19 residues. Trimming took off 2 bases at V and 0 bases at J, with 21 bases between the two ends. Germline V gene lookup returns CDR1 SGDLS and CDR2 YYNGEE.

The J gene is TRBJ2-3, the V gene TRBV11-2; perhaps TRBD2 as D (6 bases). There are 15 residues in the CDR3. CDR1 and CDR2 from the germline V gene are SGHAT and FQNNGV. Between the trimmed V and J ends, which lost 4 bases and 4 bases, there was a span of 15 bases. CDR3 in amino acids: CASSSRLGGADTQYF. The CDR3 DNA is TGTGCCAGCAGCTCAAGACTAGGTGGGGCAGATACGCAGTATTTT.

The CDR3 region has the DNA TGTGCCAGCACCTCGACAGCCCGCTCCTACGAGCAGTACTTC. Translated: CASTSTARSYEQYF. V and J are TRBV7-9 and TRBJ2-7, with a possible D match to TRBD1 (5 bases). Per the germline V gene, CDR1 is SEHNR and CDR2 is FQNEAQ (reference sequence). V was cut by 7 bases and J by 0 bases, with 13 bases left in between. The CDR3 spans 14 residues.

The chain joins TRBV19 to TRBJ2-5; D gene unclear. There are 14 residues in the CDR3. The germline CDR1 and CDR2 sequences are LNHDA and SQIVND (reference sequence). Trimming took off 5 bases at V and 2 bases at J, with 12 bases between the two ends. The CDR3 DNA is TGTGCCAGTAGTCGGACCGGACGTCAAGAGACCCAGTACTTC. Translated: CASSRTGRQETQYF.

This clone has only a few counts. This chain links TRBV30 with TRBJ1-4, with 8 bases identical to TRBD1. This CDR3 has 17 residues. The trim removed 0 bases at V and 2 bases at J, leaving 8 bases unmatched. Germline values: CDR1 GTSNPN, CDR2 SVGIG (reference sequence). Here the CDR3 DNA reads TGTGCCTGGAGTGTACGAGGCAGGGGGCGGACTAATGAAAAACTGTTTTTT. It encodes CAWSVRGRGRTNEKLFF.

V is TRBV5-5 and J is TRBJ2-1; 9 bases line up with TRBD1. This CDR3 region has 16 residues. V gave up 0 bases and J gave up 1 base; unmatched junction bases: 2. The V gene's germline CDR1 is SGHKS and CDR2 YYEKEE (reference sequence). The CDR3 loop reads CASSLATGGSYNEQFF. Written as DNA, the CDR3 is TGTGCCAGCAGCTTGGCGACAGGGGGTTCCTACAATGAGCAGTTCTTC.

The rearrangement joins TRBV9 to TRBJ1-2; weak D call: TRBD1 (5 bases). This CDR3 is 15 amino acids long. V was pared by 0 bases and J by 2 bases, with 11 bases between. Per the germline V gene, CDR1 is SGDLS and CDR2 is YYNGEE. The CDR3 DNA sequence: TGTGCCAGCAGCGTAGACGGGACGGGGAACTATGGCTACACCTTC. Protein: CASSVDGTGNYGYTF.

This clone was observed a few times. V gene TRBV5-1 combines with J gene TRBJ1-1, with D tentatively TRBD1 (5 bases). The CDR3 extends over 13 amino acids. Germline CDR1 SGHRS, CDR2 YFSETQ. V dropped 2 bases and J dropped 4 bases, with 9 bases sitting between them. CDR3 sequence: CASSFRDGTEAFF. CDR3 DNA: TGCGCCAGCAGCTTCAGGGACGGCACTGAAGCTTTCTTT.

J is TRBJ2-6 and V is TRBV5-1; D tentatively reads TRBD1 or TRBD2 (5 bases each). CDR1 and CDR2 (germline): SGHRS, YFSETQ. The CDR3 has 15 amino acids. V dropped 4 bases and J dropped 0 bases, with 8 bases sitting between them. The CDR3 protein is CASSGDGSGANVLTF. The CDR3 DNA sequence: TGCGCCAGCAGCGGGGACGGCTCTGGGGCCAACGTCCTGACTTTC.

The rearrangement uses TRBV7-9 and TRBJ2-7; TRBD2 matches at 13 bases. The CDR3 is 19 residues long. Germline CDR1 and CDR2: SEHNR and FQNEAQ (reference sequence). The trim removed 4 bases at V and 0 bases at J, leaving 12 bases unmatched. The CDR3 bases are TGTGCCAGCAGCTCCTTCATGACTAGCGGGGGGCCGCGCTCCTACGAGCAGTACTTC. Translating it yields CASSSFMTSGGPRSYEQYF.

This chain links TRBV7-6 with TRBJ1-1, with D unclear. This CDR3 spans 13 amino acids. V lost 0 bases and J 8 bases, leaving 10 bases between the germline ends. Germline-derived CDR1 and CDR2 are SGHVS and FNYEAQ. The CDR3 coding sequence is TGTGCCAGCAGCTTAGCCCGGGGAAAAGAAGCTTTCTTT. It specifies CASSLARGKEAFF. Looking up the rest from reference TRBV7-6 and TRBJ1-1 gives the full variable domain: GAGVSQSPRYKVTKRGQDVALRCDPISGHVSLYWYRQALGQGPEFLTYFNYEAQQDKSGLPNDRFSAERPEGSISTLTIQRTEQRDSAMYRCASSLARGKEAFFGQGTRLTVV.